Included here is one T cell receptor beta chain sequence, with context. There is no known antigen for this receptor. Per-base quality was not reported, and no clone a single base away is much larger than it. The data derive from a study of Graves' ophthalmopathy and Graves' hyperthyroidism listed by TCRdb under 2018. Turning to the overall study: Peripheral blood was collected at initial diagnosis, before any treatment. An independent validation cohort was composed of some 19 hyperthyroidism patients and 17 patients who later progressed from hyperthyroidism to ophthalmopathy. Following sample collection, hyperthyroidism patients were given methimazole at a starting dose of 30 mg daily, and ophthalmopathy patients were given high-dose intravenous methylprednisolone. To explore V-J signatures distinguishing ophthalmopathy from hyperthyroidism, a discovery set of 100 or so patients (fewer than 45 ophthalmopathy, 57 stable hyperthyroidism) was enrolled. In total, under 150 blood samples were TCR-sequenced: 40 to 45 ophthalmopathy, some 75 hyperthyroidism and some 17 hyperthyroidism-to-ophthalmopathy patients. TCR beta repertoire signatures were used to distinguish Graves' ophthalmopathy from Graves' hyperthyroidism and to predict progression to ophthalmopathy. In over five hyperthyroidism patients, T-cell repertoires of thyroid tissue and blood were compared.

For repertoire sequencing, TCR beta CDR3 regions were amplified from RNA transcripts. The first round was an RT-PCR using HTBI primers with the Qiagen OneStep RT-PCR kit, and this first round was followed by a second-round multiplex PCR, then size selection and purification. Libraries were sequenced paired-end with 100 bp reads on an Illumina HiSeq2000. On the authors' methods: Reads were processed with SOAPnuke, discarding reads with adapters, uncalled bases, mean Phred below 15, or no exact constant-primer or identifier match. COPE v1.2.5 was used to merge the high-quality paired reads. Each unique nucleotide sequence was treated as a clonotype, and MiTCR v1.1 was used to align the clonotypes to the IMGT TRB V, D and J references. Only V-J combinations with frequency above 0.0001 were analysed, covering around 99% of repertoires. For each V-J combination, a TCR clonal expansion and chaos score was defined as F50 clonal expansion divided by the chaos observed in the TCRdist matrix. Features were reduced by Welch's t-statistics and random forest to about a dozen V-J combinations, which fed a naive Bayes classifier. The similarity between thyroid and blood repertoires was quantified using the Morisita-Horn index. In TCRdb, the public reads were trimmed at Q25 with fastp and aligned with MiXCR, with productive beta chains retained. CDR3 protein sequences are deduplicated, and each keeps its most common genes and DNA. Clone size and V and J calls follow TCRdb, not the original study. In this sample the table shows 350,000 or so distinct CDR3 sequences, 15% to 20% of which occur a single time. The ten largest make up roughly an eighth of the sample.

Overall study outcomes, separate from this receptor: Ophthalmopathy was separated from stable hyperthyroidism by the 13-signature model with about 89% sensitivity and 81% to 84% specificity in cross-validation and with 80%/75% in the test set. In validation, the model predicted ophthalmopathy progression with about 71% sensitivity and 72.22% specificity; approximately 12 predicted patients were CT-confirmed with GO in a median of about 6.2 months. Sample size was not predetermined statistically, and investigators were not blinded to group allocation. Most expanded thyroid clonotypes with a frequency above 0.001 also appeared in blood, which suggests that blood repertoires may reflect the immune response in the thyroid.

Ophthalmopathy patients had moderately to severely active disease, Clinical Activity Score of at least 3, NOSPECS grade of at least 4, and disease duration under 3 months. Patients with other autoimmune diseases, uncontrolled infections, pregnancy or lactation were excluded from the study. Diagnosis was based on clinical symptoms, serum thyroxine, TRAb, thyroid ultrasound and orbital computed tomography. Using Ficoll-Paque density gradient centrifugation, PBMCs were isolated from roughly 9.2 ml of fresh peripheral blood. Total RNA was extracted using Trizol reagent, and RNA quality was checked on an Agilent 2100 Bioanalyzer. Sequenced sample: peripheral blood. The clonotype originates from an adult man with Graves' ophthalmopathy.

CDR3 region: CAWKAFTGELFF. The nucleotide sequence is given as TGTGCCTGGAAGGCTTTCACCGGGGAGCTGTTTTTT. The V and J genes are TRBV30 and TRBJ2-2, with no reliable assignment of the D segment. The CDR3 has 12 amino acids, counting the end cysteine and phenylalanine. Just CDR3 DNA is preserved here, 36 bases in frame from base 1. Based on the germline V gene (reference sequence), the CDR1 and CDR2 sequences are GTSNPN and SVGIG. Trimming at the junction amounts to 4 bases on V and 4 bases on J, and the germline ends lie 7 bases apart.